This entry lists 19 T cell receptor delta chains sequenced from one sample in a study of gamma-delta T cells after stem cell transplantation. TCRdb fed the RT-PCR reads into CATT to redo clone calling. The sample lists some 6,000 delta-chain clones; less than 2.5% were seen once. The sequenced sample consisted of gamma-delta T cells. The receptors derive from a human donor. It is not recorded whose cells these are; they may come from a transplant donor.

A word on this clone: This sequence is one base from a far larger clone and is likely a read error. Other DNA variants within this sample encode the same CDR3. V gene TRDV2 combines with J gene TRDJ1; 13 nucleotides agree with TRDD3. CDR1 is GEAIGNYY, CDR2 EKD, per germline. The CDR3 covers 19 residues. V shed 4 bases, J shed 7 bases, and the junction held 20 bases outside the gene matches. DNA for the CDR3: TGTGCCTGTGATACCTTACTGGGGGATACGCGCCCTTCAGGTGGTAAACTCATCTTT. Translated, it gives CACDTLLGDTRPSGGKLIF.

Comments on this clone: The amino acid sequence in TCRdb belongs to a much larger clone and departs from this DNA's translation at residue 17, likely a sequencing read error; the sequence shown is translated from the DNA. V gene TRDV2 combines with J gene TRDJ1, with 12 bases that match TRDD3. CDR3 size: 19 residues. Per the germline V gene, CDR1 is GEAIGNYY and CDR2 is EKD. DNA of the CDR3: TGTGCCTGTGACCTTGTACAACTTACTGGGGGATACCTAACCGATAAAATCATCTTT. Amino acid sequence: CACDLVQLTGGYLTDKIIF.

The sample holds many counts of this clone. The chain uses TRDV1 and TRDJ1, with a tentative D call TRDD3 (5 bases). The CDR3 is 17 residues long. Germline CDR1 and CDR2: TSWWSYY and QGS. The V and J ends lost 0 bases and 5 bases respectively, with 19 bases between them. The DNA for the CDR3 is TGTGCTCTTGGGGAACTTGGGAGGGGGTCCGGCAGGGATAAACTCATCTTT. It encodes CALGELGRGSGRDKLIF.

This clone turned up a few times. For this DNA, TCRdb reports the protein of a much larger clone, which diverges at residue 7, most likely from a read error; the protein presented here is translated directly from the DNA. This chain links TRDV2 with TRDJ1; possible D gene TRDD3, 5 bases. Per the germline V gene, CDR1 is GEAIGNYY and CDR2 is EKD. The CDR3 totals 16 residues. This CDR3 reads CACDTVEDIDTYKLIF. In DNA form, the CDR3 reads TGTGCCTGTGACACGGTGGAGGATATCGACACCTATAAACTCATCTTT.

In its sample, this clone is medium-sized (0.01 to 0.1%). The sample has other DNA sequences that encode this CDR3 too. The chain joins TRDV2 to TRDJ1; TRDD3 matches 13 bases. The CDR3 consists of 19 residues. J lost 1 base, V lost 0 bases, and 10 bases had no gene match. CDR1 is GEAIGNYY and CDR2 is EKD in the germline V gene. For the CDR3, the DNA is TGTGCCTGTGACACCGTTGGGACTGGGGGATACGCGTCCACCGATAAACTCATCTTT. Protein: CACDTVGTGGYASTDKLIF.

This clone was observed a handful of times. A much larger clone sits a single nucleotide away, making a read error possible. The chain couples TRDV2 to TRDJ1; D gene unclear. V gave up 0 bases and J gave up 3 bases, with 16 bases separating them. The CDR3 length is 16 residues. Germline lookup yields CDR1 GEAIGNYY and CDR2 EKD. In nucleotides, the CDR3 is TGTGCCTGTGACACCTTGGTGGGCCTCGTCTCCGATAAACTCATCTTT. Its protein product is CACDTLVGLVSDKLIF.

The chain has TRDV2 and TRDJ1; 11 nucleotides agree with TRDD3. Losses at the gene ends were 3 bases for V and 0 bases for J; bases not matched to a gene: 11. Germline V lookup: CDR1 GEAIGNYY, CDR2 EKD. This CDR3 is built from 18 residues. The CDR3 DNA is TGTGCCTGTGACTCGTTACTGGGGGATAGAACCCACACCGATAAACTCATCTTT. Protein product: CACDSLLGDRTHTDKLIF.

This clone was picked up a small number of times. The protein TCRdb lists belongs to a much larger clone and differs from this DNA's translation at residue 8, which points to a read error; the protein shown is made from the DNA. V is TRDV2 and J is TRDJ1; D not certain. Trimming stripped 1 base from V and 0 bases from J, with 11 bases between. Per germline, CDR1 GEAIGNYY and CDR2 EKD. This CDR3 comprises 15 residues. CDR3 loop: CACDTLSRYTDKLIF. The CDR3 DNA is TGTGCCTGTGACACTCTCTCGAGGTACACCGATAAACTCATCTTT.

This clone was picked up a small number of times. The TCRdb protein, from a much larger clone, departs from this DNA's translation at residue 9, likely by read error; the protein shown derives from the DNA. This chain uses TRDV2 with TRDJ3, with a weak D call TRDD3 (6 bases). Germline-derived CDR1 and CDR2 are GEAIGNYY and EKD. V shed 3 bases and J shed 0 bases, with 23 bases lying between them. The CDR3 runs to 21 residues. This CDR3 is CACDPTTGRYANSWDTRQMFF. CDR3 DNA: TGTGCCTGTGACCCGACTACTGGGAGATACGCGAACTCCTGGGACACCCGACAGATGTTTTTC.

In this sample, this clone turned up a few times. Distinct nucleotide sequences in the sample also encode this CDR3. This rearrangement joins TRDV2 to TRDJ1, with 12 bases matching TRDD3. Looked up from germline, CDR1 is GEAIGNYY and CDR2 is EKD. This CDR3 has 15 amino acids. V lost 2 bases, J lost 2 bases, and 2 bases stayed unmatched. The CDR3: CACDNLGDTTDKLIF. The CDR3 nucleotides are TGTGCCTGTGACAATCTGGGGGATACGACCGATAAACTCATCTTT.

This clone was found a few times. A far larger clone differs by one base, so this is likely a read error. Other DNA sequences of this sample code for an identical CDR3. The chain recombines TRDV2 with TRDJ2, with TRDD3 matching 8 bases. Germline V gene lookup returns CDR1 GEAIGNYY and CDR2 EKD. The V segment lost 3 bases and the J segment 2 bases; nucleotides outside the gene matches: 10. CDR3 length: 17 amino acids. The CDR3 loop reads CACDLVLGGALTAQLFF. CDR3 DNA sequence: TGTGCCTGTGACCTCGTACTGGGGGGAGCCTTGACAGCACAACTCTTCTTT.

As for this clone: The protein TCRdb lists belongs to a much larger clone and differs from this DNA's translation at residue 6, which points to a read error; the protein shown is made from the DNA. The rearrangement joins TRDV2 to TRDJ1; possibly TRDD3 for D (5 bases). The germline gives CDR1 GEAIGNYY, CDR2 EKD. V lost 0 bases and J 0 bases, leaving 13 bases between the germline ends. The CDR3 consists of 16 residues. This chain's CDR3 is CACDTAGGLNTDKLIF. The CDR3 DNA reads as TGTGCCTGTGACACCGCGGGGGGCCTAAACACCGATAAACTCATCTTT.

This clone was counted between two and nine times. TCRdb assigns this DNA the protein of a much larger clone, which departs from its translation at residue 12; this likely reflects a read error, and the protein shown comes from translating the DNA. CDR3 loop: CACDTVLGDTHHSWDTRQMFF. CDR3 sequence (DNA): TGTGCCTGTGACACCGTACTGGGGGATACGCACCACTCCTGGGACACCCGACAGATGTTTTTC. The J gene is TRDJ3, the V gene TRDV2; 13 nucleotides match TRDD3. Germline trimming cut 0 bases from V and 0 bases from J; bases unmatched to any gene: 7. The CDR3 length is 21 residues. The germline CDR1 and CDR2 sequences are GEAIGNYY and EKD.

Note on this clone: TCRdb assigns this DNA the protein of a much larger clone, which departs from its translation at residue 12; this likely reflects a read error, and the protein shown comes from translating the DNA. The chain joins TRDV2 to TRDJ1; 8 nucleotides align to TRDD3. In germline, CDR1 is GEAIGNYY, CDR2 EKD. This CDR3 comprises 16 residues. Here the CDR3 reads CACDTLLGEDTNKLIF. The CDR3 DNA reads TGTGCCTGTGACACGCTGCTGGGGGAGGACACCAATAAACTCATCTTT.

This clone has a handful of counts. A single base separates this from a much larger clone, so it may be a read error. The sample carries other DNA sequences with the same CDR3. The V gene is TRDV2, the J gene TRDJ2, with 10 bases aligning to TRDD3. The CDR3 has 23 residues. Germline V gives CDR1 GEAIGNYY, CDR2 EKD. The J segment lost 0 bases and the V segment lost 3 bases, leaving 24 bases of the junction unmatched. The CDR3 nucleotides read TGTGCCTGTGACCCGACGACGACTGGAGGGGGATACGCCCATCAAGCTTTGACAGCACAACTCTTCTTT. Translation: CACDPTTTGGGYAHQALTAQLFF.

The table lists this clone with a few counts. TCRdb has a much larger clone's protein, which differs at residue 5 from the translation of this DNA, likely because of a read error; what is shown is the protein translated from the DNA. The V and J genes are TRDV2 and TRDJ3; D gene unclear. Trimming cost V 3 bases and J 1 base, with 15 bases left between them. This CDR3 region has 18 residues. CDR1 is GEAIGNYY and CDR2 is EKD in the germline V gene. The CDR3 nucleotides are TGTGCCTGTGACGCCGGATCACCCAAATCCTGGGACACCCGACAGATGTTTTTC. It is translated as CACDAGSPKSWDTRQMFF.

This clone was seen a few times. A far bigger clonotype differs at one base, so this is likely a read error. Other DNA variants within this sample encode the same CDR3. This sequence joins TRDV2 and TRDJ1; 11 bases align to TRDD3. CDR1 GEAIGNYY and CDR2 EKD come from the germline V gene. CDR3 length equals 17 residues. The CDR3 nucleotides read TGTGCCTGCGACACCATCGATGGGGGATACGCTGCTGATAAACTCATCTTT. It yields the protein CACDTIDGGYAADKLIF.

This clone has only a few counts. The amino acid sequence in TCRdb belongs to a much larger clone and departs from this DNA's translation at residue 4, likely a sequencing read error; the sequence shown is translated from the DNA. The V and J genes are TRDV2 and TRDJ1; TRDD3 aligns across 10 bases. Germline CDR1 is GEAIGNYY and CDR2 is EKD. CDR3 length: 19 amino acids. The DNA of the CDR3 is TGTGCCTGTGGCACCGTCGCTACATGGGGGATACCCAATACCGATAAACTCATCTTT. Translation: CACGTVATWGIPNTDKLIF.

Sample share makes this clone medium-sized. At the DNA level, this CDR3 is encoded by other sequences in the same sample as well. This chain joins TRDV2 and TRDJ1; TRDD3 matches 7 bases. The CDR3 has 19 residues. Germline assignment: CDR1 GEAIGNYY and CDR2 EKD. Trimming removed 0 bases from V and 0 bases from J; junction bases left unmatched: 15. The CDR3: CACDTVSKLGVQYTDKLIF. In DNA, the CDR3 is TGTGCCTGTGACACCGTATCGAAGCTGGGGGTCCAGTACACCGATAAACTCATCTTT.